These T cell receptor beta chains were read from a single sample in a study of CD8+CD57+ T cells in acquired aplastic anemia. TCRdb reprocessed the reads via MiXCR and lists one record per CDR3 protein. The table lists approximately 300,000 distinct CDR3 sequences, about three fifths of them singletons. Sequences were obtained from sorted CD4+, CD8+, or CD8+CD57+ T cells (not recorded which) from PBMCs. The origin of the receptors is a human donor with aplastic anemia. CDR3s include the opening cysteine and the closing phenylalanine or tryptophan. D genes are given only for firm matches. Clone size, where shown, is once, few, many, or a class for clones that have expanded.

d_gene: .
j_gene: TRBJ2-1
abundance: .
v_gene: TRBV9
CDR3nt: TGTGCCAGCAGTCCGCTAGGTTCCTCCTACAATGAGCAGTTCTTC
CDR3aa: CASSPLGSSYNEQFF

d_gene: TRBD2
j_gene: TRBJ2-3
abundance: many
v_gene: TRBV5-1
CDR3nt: TGCGCCAGCAGCTTGGGGTTGGGCGGGGGGTTCACAGATACGCAGTATTTT
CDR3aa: CASSLGLGGGFTDTQYF

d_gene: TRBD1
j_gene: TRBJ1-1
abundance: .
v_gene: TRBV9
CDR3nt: TGTGCCAGCAGCGGGGGACAGTGGGCGGACACTGAAGCTTTCTTT
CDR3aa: CASSGGQWADTEAFF

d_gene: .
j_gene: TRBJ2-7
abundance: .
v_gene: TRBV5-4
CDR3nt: TGTGCCAGCAGCTTGGAAGGCTATGTGCAGTACTTC
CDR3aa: CASSLEGYVQYF

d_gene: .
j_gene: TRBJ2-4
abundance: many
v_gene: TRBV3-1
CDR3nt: TGTGCCAGCAGCCAAGATCGGGGGTTAAGGGAGGCTACCAAAAACATTCAGTACTTC
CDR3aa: CASSQDRGLREATKNIQYF

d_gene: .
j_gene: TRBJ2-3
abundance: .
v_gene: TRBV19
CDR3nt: TGTGCCAGTAGTGTAGTTTCAGGCCTTAACACAGATACGCAGTATTTT
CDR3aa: CASSVVSGLNTDTQYF

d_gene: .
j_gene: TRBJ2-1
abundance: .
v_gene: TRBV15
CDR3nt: TGTGCCACCAGCAGCTTAAGCGGTGGGGGCCTTGGTGAGCAGTTCTTC
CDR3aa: CATSSLSGGGLGEQFF

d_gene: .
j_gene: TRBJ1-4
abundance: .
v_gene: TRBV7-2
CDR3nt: TGTGCCAGCAGCTTAAGCCGTGCTAATGAAAAACTGTTTTTT
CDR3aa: CASSLSRANEKLFF

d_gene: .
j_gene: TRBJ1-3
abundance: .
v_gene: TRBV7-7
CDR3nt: TGTGCTAGCAGCCCTGAGTACGGAAACACCATATATTTT
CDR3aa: CASSPEYGNTIYF

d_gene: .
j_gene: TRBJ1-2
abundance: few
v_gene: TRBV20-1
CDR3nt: TGCAGTGCTAGCCCCGAGCCCTATGGCTACACCTTC
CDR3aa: CSASPEPYGYTF

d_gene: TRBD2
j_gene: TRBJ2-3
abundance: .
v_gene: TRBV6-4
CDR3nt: TGTGCCAGCAGTGACGCCGGGGGGGCAGATACGCAGTATTTT
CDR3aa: CASSDAGGADTQYF

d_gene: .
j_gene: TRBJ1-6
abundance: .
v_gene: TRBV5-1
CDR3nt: TGCGCCAGCAGCTTGGGGACTAGGTCACCCCTCCACTTT
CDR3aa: CASSLGTRSPLHF

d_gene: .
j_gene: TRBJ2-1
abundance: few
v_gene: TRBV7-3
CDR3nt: TGTGCCAGCAGCTTAAAGGCGGGTGTCGAGCAGTTCTTC
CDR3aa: CASSLKAGVEQFF

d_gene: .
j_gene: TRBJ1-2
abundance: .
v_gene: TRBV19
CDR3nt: TGTGCCAGTAGTATAGCCGCGGGGTACACCTTC
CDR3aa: CASSIAAGYTF

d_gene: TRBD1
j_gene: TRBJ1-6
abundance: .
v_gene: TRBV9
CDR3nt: TGTGCCAGCTCAGACAGGGGCGAGGCACCCCTCCACTTT
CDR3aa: CASSDRGEAPLHF

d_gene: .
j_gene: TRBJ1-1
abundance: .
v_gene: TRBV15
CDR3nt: TGTGCCACCAGCAGGGCCCCACAGGAGGTAGCTGAAGCTTTCTTT
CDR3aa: CATSRAPQEVAEAFF

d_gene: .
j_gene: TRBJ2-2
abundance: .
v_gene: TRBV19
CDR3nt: TGTGCCAGTAGTTTGGAGGGGCGCGTGACCGGGGAGCTGTTTTTT
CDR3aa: CASSLEGRVTGELFF

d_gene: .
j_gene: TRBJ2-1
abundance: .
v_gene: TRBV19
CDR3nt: TGTGCCAGTAGAGGTTTGGCCTATAATGAGCAGTTCTTC
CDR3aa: CASRGLAYNEQFF

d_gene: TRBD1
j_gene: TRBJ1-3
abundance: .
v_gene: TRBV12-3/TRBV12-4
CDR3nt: TGTGCCAGCAGTTTGACAGGGACTGGAAACACCATATATTTT
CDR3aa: CASSLTGTGNTIYF

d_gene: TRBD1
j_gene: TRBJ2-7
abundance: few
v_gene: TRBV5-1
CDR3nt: TGCGCCAGCAGCTCAGGACAGGGGTTACCCGAGCAGTACTTC
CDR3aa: CASSSGQGLPEQYF

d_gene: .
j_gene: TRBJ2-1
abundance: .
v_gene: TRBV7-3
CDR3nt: TGTGCCAGCAGCTCAATGGCGGGAACAACCTACAATGAGCAGTTCTTC
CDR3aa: CASSSMAGTTYNEQFF

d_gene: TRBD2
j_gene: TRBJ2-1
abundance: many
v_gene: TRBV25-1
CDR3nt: TGTGCCAGCAGTGAGGGAATGAGTCCGGGTTTAGCGGGAGGTTACAATGAGCAGTTCTTC
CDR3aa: CASSEGMSPGLAGGYNEQFF

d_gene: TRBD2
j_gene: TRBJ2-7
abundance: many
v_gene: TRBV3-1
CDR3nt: TGTGCCAGCACCAGGGTAGCGGGGGTGTCAGAGCAGTACTTC
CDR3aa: CASTRVAGVSEQYF

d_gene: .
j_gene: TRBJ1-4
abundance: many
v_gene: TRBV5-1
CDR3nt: TGCGCCAGCAGCTTTAAGGGGTCTAATGAAAAACTGTTTTTT
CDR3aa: CASSFKGSNEKLFF

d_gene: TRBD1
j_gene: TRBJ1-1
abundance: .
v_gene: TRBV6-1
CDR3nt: TGTGCCAGCAGTTCCGACAGGGGCGGACTGAACACTGAAGCTTTCTTT
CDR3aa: CASSSDRGGLNTEAFF

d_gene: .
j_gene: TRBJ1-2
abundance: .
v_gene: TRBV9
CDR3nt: TGTGCCAGCAGCGCGGGTGGGGGGGGAGAATTCTATGGCTACACCTTC
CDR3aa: CASSAGGGGEFYGYTF